This T cell receptor beta chain was retrieved from a study of blood T cell repertoires in COVID-19. This table comes from immunoSEQ multiplex PCR, and its TCRdb copy is limited to in-frame clones, with some not included. The profile shows around 170,000 clones, roughly three quarters of them singletons. It was during active infection that Seattle patients were enrolled and then longitudinally followed. This clone has only one observation. This CDR3 comprises 14 residues. Trimming shortened V by 3 bases and J by 9 bases, and 12 bases separated the two germline ends. In germline, CDR1 is SGHTA, CDR2 FQGNSA.

This chain joins TRBV7-2 and TRBJ1-6, with D possibly matching TRBD1 (5 bases). The sequence derives from a woman of 80 years or more with COVID-19, enrolled during active disease. The sequencing sample was made of peripheral blood. Written as DNA, the CDR3 is TGTGCCAGCAGCTTGCAGGGTACCAGTTCACCCCTCCACTTT. As protein: CASSLQGTSSPLHF.